The present T cell receptor beta chain was sequenced within a study of T cell responses to AZD1222 COVID-19 vaccine. Broader study findings: Only five to seven AZD1222 recipients tested seropositive at baseline.

Assay: immunoSEQ multiplex PCR; the TCRdb copy retains only in-frame clones and omits some. The data hold 110,000 to 150,000 clones, with more than 70% observed a single time. Between the trimmed V and J ends, which lost 5 bases and 7 bases, there was a span of 14 bases. CDR1 is MNHEY and CDR2 is SVGAGI in the germline V gene. The CDR3 has 14 amino acids. About this clone itself: The antigen remains unidentified.

The material was peripheral blood, obtained 28 days after the second AZD1222 dose. The genes are TRBV6-5 and TRBJ1-4, with D perhaps matching TRBD1 (5 bases). This receptor was taken from an adult who received the AZD1222 COVID-19 vaccine. CDR3 nucleotide sequence: TGTGCCAGCAGTCCCCCGGGGGGTCTTGAAAAACTGTTTTTT. Translated, it gives CASSPPGGLEKLFF.